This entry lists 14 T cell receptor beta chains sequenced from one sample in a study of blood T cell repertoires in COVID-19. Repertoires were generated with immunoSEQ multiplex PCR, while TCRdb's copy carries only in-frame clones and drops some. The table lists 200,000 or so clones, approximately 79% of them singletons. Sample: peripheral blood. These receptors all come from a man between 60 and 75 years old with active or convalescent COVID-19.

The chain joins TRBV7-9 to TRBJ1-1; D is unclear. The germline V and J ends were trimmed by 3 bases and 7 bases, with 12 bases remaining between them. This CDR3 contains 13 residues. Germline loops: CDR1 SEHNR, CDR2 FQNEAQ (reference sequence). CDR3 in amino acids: CASSLEGRGEAFF. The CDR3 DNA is TGTGCCAGCAGCTTGGAAGGGCGGGGTGAAGCTTTCTTT.

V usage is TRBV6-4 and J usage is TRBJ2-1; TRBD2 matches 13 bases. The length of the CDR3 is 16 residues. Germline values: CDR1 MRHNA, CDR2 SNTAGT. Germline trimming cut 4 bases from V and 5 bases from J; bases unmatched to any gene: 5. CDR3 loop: CASSAMTSGRHNEQFF. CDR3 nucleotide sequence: TGTGCCAGCAGTGCCATGACTAGCGGGAGGCACAATGAGCAGTTCTTC.

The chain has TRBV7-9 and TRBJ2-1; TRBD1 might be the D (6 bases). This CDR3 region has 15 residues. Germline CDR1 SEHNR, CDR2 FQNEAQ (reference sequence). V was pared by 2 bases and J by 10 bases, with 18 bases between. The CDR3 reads CASSLPGRGVWEQFF. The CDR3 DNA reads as TGTGCCAGCAGCTTACCGGGCAGGGGAGTTTGGGAGCAGTTCTTC.

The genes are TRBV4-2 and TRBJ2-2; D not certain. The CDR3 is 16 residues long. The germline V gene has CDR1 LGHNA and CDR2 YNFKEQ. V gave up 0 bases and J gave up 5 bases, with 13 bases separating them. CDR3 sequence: CASSQEPNPETGELFF. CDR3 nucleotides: TGTGCCAGCAGCCAAGAACCCAACCCGGAGACCGGGGAGCTGTTTTTT.

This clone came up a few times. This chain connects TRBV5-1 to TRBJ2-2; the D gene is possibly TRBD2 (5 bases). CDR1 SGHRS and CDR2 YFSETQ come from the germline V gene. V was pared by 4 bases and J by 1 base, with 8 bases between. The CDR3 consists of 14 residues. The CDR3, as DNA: TGCGCCAGCAGCCGGACTTTGAACACCGGGGAGCTGTTTTTT. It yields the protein CASSRTLNTGELFF.

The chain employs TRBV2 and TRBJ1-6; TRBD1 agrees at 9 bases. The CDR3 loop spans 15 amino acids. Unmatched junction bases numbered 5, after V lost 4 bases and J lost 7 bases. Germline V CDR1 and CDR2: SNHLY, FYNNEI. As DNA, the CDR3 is TGTGCCAGCAGTGCTCCTGGGACAGGGAATTCACCCCTCCACTTT. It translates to CASSAPGTGNSPLHF. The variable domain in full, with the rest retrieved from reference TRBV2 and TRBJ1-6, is EPEVTQTPSHQVTQMGQEVILRCVPISNHLYFYWYRQILGQKVEFLVSFYNNEISEKSEIFDDQFSVERPDGSNFTLKIRSTKLEDSAMYFCASSAPGTGNSPLHFGNGTRLTVT.

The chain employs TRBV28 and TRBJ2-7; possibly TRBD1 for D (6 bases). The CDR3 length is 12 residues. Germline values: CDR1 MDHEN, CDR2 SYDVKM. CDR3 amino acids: CATTGNSYEQYF. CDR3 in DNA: TGTGCTACCACAGGGAACTCCTACGAGCAGTACTTC.

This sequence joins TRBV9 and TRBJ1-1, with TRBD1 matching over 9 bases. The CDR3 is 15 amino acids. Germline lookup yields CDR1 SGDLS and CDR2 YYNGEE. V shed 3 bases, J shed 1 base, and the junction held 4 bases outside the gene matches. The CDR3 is CASSELQGANTEAFF. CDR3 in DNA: TGTGCCAGCAGCGAGTTACAGGGGGCGAACACTGAAGCTTTCTTT.

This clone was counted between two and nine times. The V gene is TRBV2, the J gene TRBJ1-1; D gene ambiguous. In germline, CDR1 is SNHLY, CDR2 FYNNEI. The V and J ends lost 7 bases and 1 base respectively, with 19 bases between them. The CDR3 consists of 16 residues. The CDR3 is CASILLGGGGNTEAFF. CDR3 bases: TGTGCCAGCATCCTCCTAGGTGGTGGAGGGAACACTGAAGCTTTCTTT.

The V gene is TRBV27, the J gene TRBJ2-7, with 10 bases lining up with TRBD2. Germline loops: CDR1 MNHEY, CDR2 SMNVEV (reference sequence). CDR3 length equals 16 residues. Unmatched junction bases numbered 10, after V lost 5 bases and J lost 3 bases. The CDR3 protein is CASSGSSGSGDYEQYF. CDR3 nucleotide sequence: TGTGCCAGCAGTGGGTCTAGCGGGAGCGGGGACTACGAGCAGTACTTC.

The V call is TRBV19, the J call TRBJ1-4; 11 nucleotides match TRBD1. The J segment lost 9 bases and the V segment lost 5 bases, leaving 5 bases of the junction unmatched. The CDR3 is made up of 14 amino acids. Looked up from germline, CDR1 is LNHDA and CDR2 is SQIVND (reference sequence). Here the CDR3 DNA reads TGTGCCAGTAGTGTGGACAGGGGGCCAAAAAAACTGTTTTTT. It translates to CASSVDRGPKKLFF.

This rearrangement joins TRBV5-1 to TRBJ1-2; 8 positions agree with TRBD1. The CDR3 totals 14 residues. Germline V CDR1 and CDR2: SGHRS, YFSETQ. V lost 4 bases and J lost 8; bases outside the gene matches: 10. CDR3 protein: CASSQKTGDAGYTF. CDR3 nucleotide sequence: TGCGCCAGCAGCCAAAAGACAGGGGATGCGGGCTACACCTTC.

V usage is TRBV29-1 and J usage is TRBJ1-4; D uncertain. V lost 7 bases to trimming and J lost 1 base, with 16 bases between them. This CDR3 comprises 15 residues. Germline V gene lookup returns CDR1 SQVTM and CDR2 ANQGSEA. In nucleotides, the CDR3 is TGCAGCGCTTTAATGGCGGGAGGAACTAATGAAAAACTGTTTTTT. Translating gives CSALMAGGTNEKLFF.

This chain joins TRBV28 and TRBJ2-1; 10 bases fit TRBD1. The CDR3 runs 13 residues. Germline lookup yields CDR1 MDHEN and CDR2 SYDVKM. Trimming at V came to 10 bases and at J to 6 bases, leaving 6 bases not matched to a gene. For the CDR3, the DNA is TGTGCCATCGGCAGGACAGGGGGCAATGAGCAGTTCTTC. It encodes CAIGRTGGNEQFF. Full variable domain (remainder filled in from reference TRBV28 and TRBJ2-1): DVKVTQSSRYLVKRTGEKVFLECVQDMDHENMFWYRQDPGLGLRLIYFSYDVKMKEKGDIPEGYSVSREKKERFSLILESASTNQTSMYLCAIGRTGGNEQFFGPGTRLTVL.